This T cell receptor (beta chain) was sequenced in a study of vaccination and CD4 T cells after COVID-19. Study-wide background: Researchers treated cells with overlapping spike peptides taken from SARS-CoV-2, HCoV-NL63, HCoV-OC43 and HCoV-229E. Control cultures were given a CEFX pool, an HIV-1 Nef pool, or no peptide.

Comment on this clonotype: As yet, its antigen is unknown.

V trimming: 8 bases; J trimming: 4 bases; junction bases outside the gene matches: 13. The CDR3 has 15 residues. Per germline, CDR1 MNHEY and CDR2 SMNVEV (reference sequence). At the Johns Hopkins FTIC core, DNA taken from cultured CD4+ T cells was sequenced by way of the Oncomine TCR Beta short-read assay. Cultured CD4+ T cells yielded the extracted genomic DNA. TCRdb passed the PCR reads through MiXCR, listing each CDR3 protein once. The data show 20,000 to 30,000 distinct CDR3 sequences, 67% seen once. As to treatment: roughly ten-day PBMC culture with coronavirus spike peptide pools or control peptides (ViraFEST assay). Culture of 1.9 million or so PBMCs per well took place with about 9 IU/ml IL-2 and 8 to 10 ug/ml peptide pools.

V is TRBV27 and J is TRBJ1-2, with 7 bases aligning to TRBD1. The specimen comprised CD4+ T cells from blood, cultured in vitro, sampled after SARS-CoV-2 vaccination. The sequence was collected from a human donor who received a COVID-19 vaccine. CDR3 sequence reads: CASSALGDRGYGYTF. The CDR3 DNA sequence: TGTGCCAGCTCTGCTCTTGGGGACAGAGGCTATGGCTACACCTTC.